These 10 T cell receptor beta chains share one sample of origin, sequenced in a study of T cell changes during pregnancy in multiple sclerosis. Here immunoSEQ multiplex PCR was the method, and the copy in TCRdb shows in-frame clones only, minus some. This table holds under 65,000 clones, around 90% found once. The material sequenced was CD4+ T cells from peripheral blood mononuclear cells, taken in the third trimester of pregnancy. The origin of the receptors is a female donor with multiple sclerosis, enrolled in a pregnancy study.

The gene calls are TRBV29-1 and TRBJ2-1, with 8 bases lining up with TRBD1. J lost 7 bases, V lost 2 bases, and 13 bases had no gene match. CDR1 and CDR2 (germline): SQVTM, ANQGSEA. The CDR3 is 16 amino acids. This chain's CDR3 is CSVEWAAGGAWNEQFF. CDR3 DNA: TGCAGCGTTGAATGGGCGGCAGGGGGCGCGTGGAATGAGCAGTTCTTC.

The V gene is TRBV19, the J gene TRBJ2-1; weak D call: TRBD2 (6 bases). The CDR3 has 15 residues. V was pared by 4 bases and J by 0 bases, with 10 bases between. Per germline, CDR1 LNHDA and CDR2 SQIVND (reference sequence). The CDR3 reads CASSSRESSYNEQFF. As DNA, the CDR3 is TGTGCCAGTAGTAGCCGGGAGAGCTCCTACAATGAGCAGTTCTTC. Based on the CDR3 plus reference TRBV19 and TRBJ2-1, the full variable domain is DGGITQSPKYLFRKEGQNVTLSCEQNLNHDAMYWYRQDPGQGLRLIYYSQIVNDFQKGDIAEGYSVSREKKESFPLTVTSAQKNPTAFYLCASSSRESSYNEQFFGPGTRLTVL.

The CDR3 sequence is CAIRGTTGYEQYF. In DNA form, the CDR3 reads TGTGCCATCAGGGGAACTACAGGGTACGAGCAGTACTTC. The chain joins TRBV10-3 to TRBJ2-7; D is perhaps TRBD1 (6 bases). Trimming took 6 bases from V and 4 from J, leaving 13 bases between them. This CDR3 has 13 residues. CDR1 ENHRY and CDR2 SYGVKD come from the germline V gene.

The J gene is TRBJ2-7, the V gene TRBV7-2; no clear D gene. V was clipped by 4 bases and J by 3 bases, with 7 bases between them. CDR3 length: 12 residues. CDR1 is SGHTA and CDR2 is FQGNSA in the germline V gene. In nucleotides, the CDR3 is TGTGCCAGCAGCTCCCGGTTCTACGAGCAGTACTTC. It is translated as CASSSRFYEQYF. Based on the CDR3 plus reference TRBV7-2 and TRBJ2-7, the full variable domain is GAGVSQSPSNKVTEKGKDVELRCDPISGHTALYWYRQSLGQGLEFLIYFQGNSAPDKSGLPSDRFSAERTGGSVSTLTIQRTQQEDSAVYLCASSSRFYEQYFGPGTRLTVT.

V gene TRBV19 combines with J gene TRBJ2-7, with a tentative D call TRBD2 (6 bases). The CDR3 spans 14 residues. Germline CDR1 and CDR2: LNHDA and SQIVND (reference sequence). V shed 5 bases and J shed 3 bases, with 14 bases lying between them. CDR3: CASSPTGGYYEQYF. The CDR3 region has the DNA TGTGCCAGTAGTCCCACCGGGGGTTACTACGAGCAGTACTTC.

The rearrangement uses TRBV6-5 and TRBJ2-3; D is perhaps TRBD2 (5 bases). V lost 5 bases and J 1 base, leaving 7 bases between the germline ends. CDR1 is MNHEY and CDR2 is SVGAGI in the germline V gene. CDR3 size: 13 residues. The CDR3 DNA follows: TGTGCCAGCAGTACACTAGGCACAGATACGCAGTATTTT. Amino acid sequence: CASSTLGTDTQYF.

J is TRBJ2-7 and V is TRBV2; D not certain. Germline values: CDR1 SNHLY, CDR2 FYNNEI. The CDR3 sequence is 11 residues long. The V end lost 6 bases, the J end lost 6 bases, and 9 bases lay between the germline ends. The CDR3 coding sequence is TGTGCCAGCAGGTATCGAGGCGAGCAGTACTTC. As protein: CASRYRGEQYF.

The chain combines TRBV7-2 with TRBJ2-5; D gene unclear. The J call may not be correct, given that the DNA end is closer to TRBJ2-7. Germline V lookup: CDR1 SGHTA, CDR2 FQGNSA. The CDR3 spans 14 residues. The CDR3 region is CASSLESGPYEQYF. As DNA, the CDR3 is TGTGCCAGCAGCTTAGAATCCGGTCCCTACGAGCAGTACTTC.

The chain links TRBV6-1 to TRBJ2-7; a weak D match, TRBD1 (6 bases). There are 14 residues in the CDR3. The ends were cut back, 2 bases at V and 6 bases at J, with 14 bases in the middle. The germline V gene has CDR1 MNHNS and CDR2 SASEGT. CDR3 region: CASSEMVSRGEQYF. For the CDR3, the DNA is TGTGCCAGCAGTGAAATGGTTAGCAGGGGCGAGCAGTACTTC.

The chain links TRBV7-8 to TRBJ1-5, with a possible D match to TRBD1 (5 bases). V was clipped by 0 bases and J by 0 bases, with 18 bases between them. Germline CDR1 and CDR2: SGHVS and FQNEAQ. The CDR3 length is 19 residues. In nucleotides, the CDR3 is TGTGCCAGCAGCTTAGCGCGAGTTACAGGCCAATATAGCAATCAGCCCCAGCATTTT. It translates to CASSLARVTGQYSNQPQHF.